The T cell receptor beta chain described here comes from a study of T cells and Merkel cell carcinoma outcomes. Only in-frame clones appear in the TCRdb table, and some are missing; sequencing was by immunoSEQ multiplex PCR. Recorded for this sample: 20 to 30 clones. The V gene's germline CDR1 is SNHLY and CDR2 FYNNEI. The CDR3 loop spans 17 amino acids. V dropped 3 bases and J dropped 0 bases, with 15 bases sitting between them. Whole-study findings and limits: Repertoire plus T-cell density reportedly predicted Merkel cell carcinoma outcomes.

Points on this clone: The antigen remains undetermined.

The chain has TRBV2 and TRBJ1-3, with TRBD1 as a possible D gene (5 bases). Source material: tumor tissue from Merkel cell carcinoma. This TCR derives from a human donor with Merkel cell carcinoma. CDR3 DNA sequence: TGTGCCAGCAGTGACCATCGGGGGGTCCGCTCTGGAAACACCATATATTTT. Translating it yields CASSDHRGVRSGNTIYF.